The clone carrying this TCR beta chain was counted ten times or more. Its antigen is unknown. Template switching, a step in the protocol, added a universal primer site, and cDNA carried unique molecular identifiers. One entry per CDR3 protein, called by TCRdb with MiXCR from the 5' RACE reads. Of 200,000 to 250,000 distinct CDR3 sequences listed, 6% to 9% are singletons. This sample is drawn from a study of identical twins. Study results and limitations: Insertions were reduced in abundant cord blood beta clonotypes but not in memory repertoires.

The CDR3 covers 14 residues. Unmatched junction bases numbered 9, after V lost 6 bases and J lost 9 bases. CDR1 MNHEY and CDR2 SMNVEV come from the germline V gene (reference sequence). The same data also went into a second study, on yellow fever vaccine responses in identical twins.

Sequencing used memory (CD45RO+) T cells sorted from blood. The V and J genes are TRBV27 and TRBJ2-1; 9 positions agree with TRBD1. This clonotype originated in a woman younger than 35 in good health. The CDR3 protein is CASSPGTGPREQFF. The CDR3 DNA is TGTGCCAGCAGCCCCGGGACAGGGCCTCGTGAGCAGTTCTTC.